This T cell receptor (beta chain) appears in the sequencing data of a study of blood T cell repertoires in COVID-19. On the study more broadly: Sites across the United States, Italy and Spain contributed samples from acute and convalescent COVID-19. PBMCs, B-cell-depleted T cells, or T cells provided the cDNA or gDNA that made up the material.

The authors' processing: By means of reference gene primer amplification, nucleated cell counts were estimated. Repertoires were generated with immunoSEQ multiplex PCR, while TCRdb's copy carries only in-frame clones and drops some. V and J calls plus clone size are reproduced from that table; the DNA served to infer D and trimming. This table has about 240,000 clones, roughly nine tenths appearing once. CDR1 SGHTA and CDR2 FQGTGA come from the germline V gene. V lost 5 bases and J lost 8, with 12 bases in between. This CDR3 comprises 12 residues. The sequenced sample consisted of peripheral blood. V usage is TRBV7-3 and J usage is TRBJ1-1; D not resolved. The TCR originated in a man between 60 and 75 years old with acute or convalescent COVID-19. The CDR3 DNA follows: TGTGCCAGCAGCCTCAACGGGGTCGAAGCTTTCTTT. This codes for CASSLNGVEAFF.